Reported below is one T cell receptor beta chain. This clonotype was seen many times. Its antigen is unknown. It has no much larger one-base neighbor in the sample; base qualities were not kept. The data belong to a study of regulatory T cells in long-lasting Graves disease (dated by TCRdb to 2020 to 2023). About the full investigation: Newly diagnosed Graves' disease patients had taken antithyroid drugs for less than 3 months. Peripheral blood TCR sequencing and RNA sequencing compared persistent Graves' disease patients with newly diagnosed Graves' disease patients. The study took place in China and was registered as a clinical trial. A total of about 33 samples underwent TCR sequencing, from around 13 patients with persistent Graves' disease and roughly 20 patients with newly diagnosed Graves' disease. What the research found in general, with its limitations: Preferential use of TRBV28, TRBJ1-2 and TRBJ2-5 was observed in persistent disease, whereas TRBV20-1 and TRBJ2-1 were favored in newly diagnosed disease. More public clonotypes were shared among persistent patients (2,741) than among newly diagnosed patients (966). The small sample size was acknowledged by the authors as a limitation that may reduce accuracy. Compared with newly diagnosed patients, persistent Graves' disease patients had lower TCR Shannon entropy and fewer highly expanded clones, which suggests clonal expansion. Peripheral blood alone was examined, since thyroid tissue, which constituted the primary lesion, could not be accessed. Sequencing and analysis were limited to the TCR beta chain.

CDR1 and CDR2 are read off the germline V gene as SQVTM and ANQGSEA. Trimmed from V: 3 bases; trimmed from J: 8 bases; junction bases lacking a gene match: 12. The CDR3 runs 17 residues from the cysteine to the phenylalanine. The retained sequence is limited to the CDR3, 51 bases, with the frame set at the first base. The time point label for this specimen denotes: newly diagnosed GD, antithyroid drugs for less than 3 months. RNA was extracted from PBMCs in TRIzol for both TCR sequencing and RNA sequencing. The diagnosis of Graves' disease followed American Thyroid Association guidelines. Recruitment of patients was carried out at an endocrinology department in Xi'an, China. Each patient gave 7 to 9.5 milliliters of peripheral blood, collected in an EDTA anticoagulant tube. PBMCs were isolated by Ficoll Paque Plus density gradient separation without further T cell sorting. RNA quality was checked with an Agilent 2100 Bioanalyzer and agarose gel, and concentration with a NanoDrop 2000.

Libraries were prepared through multiplex PCR. Sequencing relied on an Illumina HiSeq 4000. TCR beta libraries were built with iRepertoire HTBI primers and Arm-PCR amplification of CDR3 regions. Before sequencing, the PCR products underwent gel purification. Concerning the study's data processing: Gene usage analysis of CDR3 amino acid clonotypes relied on the roughly 67 TRBV and 14 TRBJ segments identified across samples. COPE and FqMerger were used to merge the filtered high-quality paired reads into contigs. BLAST was used to align contigs to the IMGT TRBV, TRBD and TRBJ reference genes, and CDR3 was defined following IMGT. Highly expanded clones were defined as clonotypes with a frequency above 0.1%. Repertoire diversity was measured by Shannon entropy, and V-J evenness by the Gini coefficient. Clonotypes shared by more than one individual were considered public. TCRdb applied fastp at Q25 and MiXCR to the public reads, then kept only in-frame beta chains. Entries are consolidated by CDR3 protein sequence, retaining the most common genes and DNA. The V and J calls here are based on TCRdb, not the publication. Recorded for this sample are over 350,000 distinct CDR3 sequences; approximately 14% of them occurred a single time. About 15% of the sample rests with the top ten.

These data were also filed under a second study, of T cells in Graves' hyperthyroidism and ophthalmopathy. As the second paper documents: Stable Graves' hyperthyroidism was defined as no progression to ophthalmopathy during 18 months of follow-up. The hyperthyroidism patients were between 18 and 65 years old and newly diagnosed, with a disease duration of less than 2 months. Any patient with an uncontrolled infection, another autoimmune disease, pregnancy or lactation was excluded. Clinical symptoms, serum thyroxine and TRAb, thyroid ultrasound, and orbital computed tomography formed the basis for the diagnoses. A first-round RT-PCR of the TCR CDR3 used the HTBI primer set with the Qiagen OneStep RT-PCR kit. Most expanded thyroid clonotypes (frequency above 0.001) were also detected in blood, a finding suggesting that blood repertoires may reflect thyroid immune responses. A model built on a 13 V-J signature distinguished ophthalmopathy from stable hyperthyroidism, reaching around 88% sensitivity and around 81% specificity in cross-validation and 80%/75% in testing. In validation, progression to ophthalmopathy was predicted by the model with more than 65% sensitivity and nearly 75% specificity, a median of 6.5 months before onset. A discovery cohort of fewer than 110 patients, 43 with Graves' ophthalmopathy and fewer than 65 with stable Graves' hyperthyroidism, was used to find distinguishing TCR V-J signatures. Whether ophthalmopathy could be predicted prospectively was tested in an independent validation cohort made up of about 18 hyperthyroidism patients plus 17 patients who later progressed to ophthalmopathy. The roughly 99 discovery patients were divided at random into training and test sets in a 7:3 ratio. Thyroid tissue and blood T-cell repertoires from six Graves' hyperthyroidism patients were also compared in the study. After sampling, hyperthyroidism patients received methimazole starting at 30 mg daily, and ophthalmopathy patients received high-dose intravenous methylprednisolone. A second multiplex PCR round built the libraries, followed by size selection and purification. Sequencing of the libraries was done on an Illumina HiSeq2000 using paired-end 100 bp reads. Raw data were processed with SOAPnuke, discarding reads with adapters, uncalled bases, mean Phred below 15, or no exact constant-primer or identifier match. High-quality paired reads were merged using COPE v1.2.5, and each unique nucleotide sequence was defined as a clonotype. MiTCR v1.1 was used to align the clonotypes against IMGT TRBV, TRBD and TRBJ reference segments. Only V-J combinations with frequency above 0.0001, covering roughly 99% of repertoires, were analysed. A TCS score was defined as the ratio between F50 (clonal expansion) and ExV (chaos), using BLOSUM62-based TCRdist between CDR3 peptides within each V-J. Welch's t-statistics and random forest reduced 514 V-J features to about 12, which were used in a naive Bayes classifier (R e1071). Sample size was not statistically predetermined, and investigators were not blinded to group allocation. The paper reports TCR Vbeta CDR3 sequencing of approximately 130 peripheral blood samples: around 41 ophthalmopathy, roughly 74 hyperthyroidism and approximately 17 progressor patients.

Sequenced material: peripheral blood mononuclear cells (PBMCs), taken at new diagnosis, from a patient treated with antithyroid drugs. The rearrangement combines TRBV29-1 with TRBJ2-1, and TRBD2 aligns with 14 junction nucleotides. This clonotype was sampled from a woman aged 45-65 years with Graves disease. Donor details come from another sample of the same person, matched by shared clones. The sequenced DNA: TGCAGCGTTGAGCCCCCACTCGGACTAGCGGGAGGCCATGAGCAGTTCTTC. Translated, this gives CSVEPPLGLAGGHEQFF.